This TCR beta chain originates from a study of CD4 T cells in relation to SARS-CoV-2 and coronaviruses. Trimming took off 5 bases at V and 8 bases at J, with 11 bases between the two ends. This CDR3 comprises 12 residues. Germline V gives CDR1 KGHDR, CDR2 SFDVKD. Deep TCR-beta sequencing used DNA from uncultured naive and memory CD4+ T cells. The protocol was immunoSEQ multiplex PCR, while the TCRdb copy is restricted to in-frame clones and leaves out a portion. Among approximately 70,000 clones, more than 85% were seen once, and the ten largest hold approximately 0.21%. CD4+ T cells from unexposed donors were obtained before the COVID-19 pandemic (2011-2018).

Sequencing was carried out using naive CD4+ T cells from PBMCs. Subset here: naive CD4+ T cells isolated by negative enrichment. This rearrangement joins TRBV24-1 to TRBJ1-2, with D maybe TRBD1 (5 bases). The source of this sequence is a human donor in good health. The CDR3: CATSGWGPGYTF. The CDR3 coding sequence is TGTGCCACCAGTGGCTGGGGCCCGGGCTACACCTTC.